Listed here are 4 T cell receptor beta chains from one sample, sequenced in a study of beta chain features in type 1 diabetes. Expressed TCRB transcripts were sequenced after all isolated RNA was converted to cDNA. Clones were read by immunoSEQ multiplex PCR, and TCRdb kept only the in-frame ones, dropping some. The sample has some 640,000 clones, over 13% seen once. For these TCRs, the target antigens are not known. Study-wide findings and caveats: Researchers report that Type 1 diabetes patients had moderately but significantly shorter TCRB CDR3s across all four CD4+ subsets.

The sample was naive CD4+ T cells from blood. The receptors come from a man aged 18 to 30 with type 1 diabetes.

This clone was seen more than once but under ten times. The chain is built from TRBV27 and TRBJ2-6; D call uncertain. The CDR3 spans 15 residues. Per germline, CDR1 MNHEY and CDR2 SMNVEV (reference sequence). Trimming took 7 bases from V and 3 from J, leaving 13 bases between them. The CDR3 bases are TGTGCCAGCAAGAACATTTTGAGTGGGGCCAACGTCCTGACTTTC. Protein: CASKNILSGANVLTF.

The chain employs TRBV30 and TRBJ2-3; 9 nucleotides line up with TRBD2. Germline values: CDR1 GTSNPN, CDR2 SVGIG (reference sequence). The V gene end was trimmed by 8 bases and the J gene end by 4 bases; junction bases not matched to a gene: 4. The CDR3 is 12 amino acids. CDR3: CARSGSADTQYF. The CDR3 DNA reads TGTGCCCGTAGCGGGAGTGCAGATACGCAGTATTTT.

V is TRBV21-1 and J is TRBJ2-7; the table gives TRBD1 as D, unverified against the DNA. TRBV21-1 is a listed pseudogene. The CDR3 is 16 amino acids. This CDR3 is CASSTGQGCQAYEQYF. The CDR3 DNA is TGTGCCAGCAGCACGGGACAGGGGTGTCAAGCCTACGAGCAGTACTTC.

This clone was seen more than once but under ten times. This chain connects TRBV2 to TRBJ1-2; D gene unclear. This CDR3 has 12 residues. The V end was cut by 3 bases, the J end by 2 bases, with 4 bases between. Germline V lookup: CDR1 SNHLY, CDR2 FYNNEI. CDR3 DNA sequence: TGTGCCAGCAGTGACAAGAACTATGGCTACACCTTC. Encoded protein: CASSDKNYGYTF. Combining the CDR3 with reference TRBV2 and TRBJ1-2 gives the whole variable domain EPEVTQTPSHQVTQMGQEVILRCVPISNHLYFYWYRQILGQKVEFLVSFYNNEISEKSEIFDDQFSVERPDGSNFTLKIRSTKLEDSAMYFCASSDKNYGYTFGSGTRLTVV.